These T cell receptor beta chains were read from a single sample in a study of shared clonotypes between healthy human individuals. Here immunoSEQ multiplex PCR was the method, and the copy in TCRdb shows in-frame clones only, minus some. Of 2 million to 2.5 million clones in the sample, more than 90% are singletons; the top ten hold roughly 0.13%. Sample: naive CD4+ T cells sorted from blood. The receptor set was obtained from a man aged 18 to 30 in good health. CDR3s include the opening cysteine and the closing phenylalanine or tryptophan. The D gene is left open where the match is weak. Clone size, where shown, is once, few, many, or a class for clones that have expanded.

size: NA; D: TRBD2; V: TRBV6-5; J: TRBJ2-3; CDR3: CASSYSSGRAADTQYF; DNA: TGTGCCAGCAGTTACAGTAGCGGGAGGGCGGCAGATACGCAGTATTTT
size: once; D: NA; V: TRBV5-4; J: TRBJ2-6; CDR3: CASSPRERPSGANVLTF; DNA: TGTGCCAGCAGCCCGAGGGAACGGCCTTCTGGGGCCAACGTCCTGACTTTC
size: once; D: TRBD2; V: TRBV28; J: TRBJ2-5; CDR3: CASSPVTSGPGETQYF; DNA: TGTGCCAGCAGCCCAGTAACTAGCGGGCCGGGAGAGACCCAGTACTTC
size: NA; D: NA; V: TRBV19; J: TRBJ1-1; CDR3: CASSIVIGNEAFF; DNA: TGTGCCAGTAGTATTGTGATAGGGAATGAAGCTTTCTTT
size: NA; D: NA; V: TRBV5-5; J: TRBJ1-2; CDR3: CASSRDSFTNYGYTF; DNA: TGTGCCAGCAGCAGGGACTCATTCACTAACTATGGCTACACCTTC
size: NA; D: NA; V: TRBV10-2; J: TRBJ2-5; CDR3: CASSEYGPETQYF; DNA: TGCGCCAGCAGTGAGTATGGTCCCGAGACCCAGTACTTC
size: NA; D: NA; V: TRBV4-3; J: TRBJ2-7; CDR3: CASSQVSTGSSYEQYF; DNA: TGCGCCAGCAGCCAAGTGAGTACAGGGAGCTCCTACGAGCAGTACTTC
size: NA; D: TRBD1; V: TRBV4-3; J: TRBJ2-2; CDR3: CASSQVDRDTGELFF; DNA: TGCGCCAGCAGCCAAGTAGACAGGGACACCGGGGAGCTGTTTTTT
size: NA; D: NA; V: TRBV10-3; J: TRBJ1-6; CDR3: CATSDKGSYNSPLHF; DNA: TGTGCCACCAGTGACAAGGGGTCCTATAATTCACCCCTCCACTTT
size: once; D: NA; V: TRBV18; J: TRBJ1-4; CDR3: CASSNSGPTNEKLFF; DNA: TGTGCCAGCTCAAATTCAGGTCCAACTAATGAAAAACTGTTTTTT
size: NA; D: NA; V: TRBV13; J: TRBJ1-3; CDR3: CASSNYSGNTIYF; DNA: TGTGCCAGCAGCAACTACTCTGGAAACACCATATATTTT
size: NA; D: NA; V: TRBV6-5; J: TRBJ1-1; CDR3: CASGKQGNTEAFF; DNA: TGTGCCAGCGGGAAACAGGGGAACACTGAAGCTTTCTTT
size: NA; D: NA; V: TRBV6-1; J: TRBJ2-7; CDR3: CASSRTVGSYEQYF; DNA: TGTGCCAGCAGTCGGACAGTTGGGTCCTACGAGCAGTACTTC
size: few; D: NA; V: TRBV19; J: TRBJ1-2; CDR3: CASSWQFYGYTF; DNA: TGTGCCAGTAGTTGGCAGTTCTATGGCTACACCTTC
size: NA; D: NA; V: TRBV28; J: TRBJ1-3; CDR3: CASSPQGTSGNTIYF; DNA: TGTGCCAGCAGCCCGCAGGGGACCTCTGGAAACACCATATATTTT
size: NA; D: NA; V: TRBV10-2; J: TRBJ1-5; CDR3: CASSELGEGPHF; DNA: TGCGCCAGCAGTGAGCTCGGGGAGGGACCGCATTTT
size: NA; D: NA; V: TRBV5-6; J: TRBJ2-7; CDR3: CASSPSGGTASSYEQYF; DNA: TGTGCCAGCAGCCCCTCGGGAGGGACAGCGAGTTCCTACGAGCAGTACTTC
size: NA; D: NA; V: TRBV7-9; J: TRBJ2-5; CDR3: CASSPTGSAETQYF; DNA: TGTGCCAGCAGCCCGACGGGTAGCGCGGAGACCCAGTACTTC
size: NA; D: NA; V: TRBV2; J: TRBJ1-2; CDR3: CASGPGQPGPYGYTF; DNA: TGTGCCAGCGGCCCCGGACAGCCCGGCCCCTATGGCTACACCTTC
size: NA; D: TRBD1; V: TRBV10-3; J: TRBJ2-5; CDR3: CAISVQGAREETQYF; DNA: TGTGCCATCAGCGTACAGGGGGCGAGGGAGGAGACCCAGTACTTC
size: once; D: NA; V: TRBV30; J: TRBJ2-5; CDR3: CAWSVLKDWKTQYF; DNA: TGTGCCTGGAGTGTACTGAAGGACTGGAAGACCCAGTACTTC
size: NA; D: NA; V: TRBV7-9; J: TRBJ2-7; CDR3: CASSSRGQTGLSYEQYF; DNA: TGTGCCAGCAGCTCCCGGGGGCAGACAGGACTTTCCTACGAGCAGTACTTC
size: NA; D: TRBD1; V: TRBV19; J: TRBJ1-1; CDR3: CASSSRTGGAFF; DNA: TGTGCCAGTAGTTCAAGAACAGGGGGAGCTTTCTTT
size: NA; D: NA; V: TRBV18; J: TRBJ1-1; CDR3: CASSPPGALNTEAFF; DNA: TGTGCCAGCTCACCACCGGGAGCTTTGAACACTGAAGCTTTCTTT
size: NA; D: NA; V: TRBV6-1; J: TRBJ2-7; CDR3: CASSDNSYEQYF; DNA: TGTGCCAGCAGTGATAACTCCTACGAGCAGTACTTC
size: NA; D: NA; V: TRBV6-5; J: TRBJ2-1; CDR3: CASSARREQFF; DNA: TGTGCCAGCAGCGCCAGACGTGAGCAGTTCTTC
size: NA; D: TRBD2; V: TRBV7-9; J: TRBJ2-3; CDR3: CASSLAGLAGSTDTQYF; DNA: TGTGCCAGCAGCTTAGCGGGACTAGCGGGGAGCACAGATACGCAGTATTTT